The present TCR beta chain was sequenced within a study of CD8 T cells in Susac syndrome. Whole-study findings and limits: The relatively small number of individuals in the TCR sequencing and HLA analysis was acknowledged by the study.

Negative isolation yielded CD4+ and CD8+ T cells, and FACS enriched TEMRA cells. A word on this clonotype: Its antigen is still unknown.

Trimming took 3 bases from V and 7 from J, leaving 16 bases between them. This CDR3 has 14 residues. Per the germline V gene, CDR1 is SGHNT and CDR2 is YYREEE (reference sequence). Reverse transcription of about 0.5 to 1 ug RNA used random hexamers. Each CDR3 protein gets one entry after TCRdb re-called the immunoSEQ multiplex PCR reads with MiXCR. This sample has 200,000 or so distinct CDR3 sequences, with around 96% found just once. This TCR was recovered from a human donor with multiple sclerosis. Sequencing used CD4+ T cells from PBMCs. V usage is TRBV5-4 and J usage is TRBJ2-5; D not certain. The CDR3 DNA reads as TGTGCCAGCAGCTATCCCAGCCAGAAAGGGACCCAGTACTTC. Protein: CASSYPSQKGTQYF.